This paragraph reports one TCR beta chain. Authors' methods: Estimated nucleated cell counts came from reference gene primer amplification. The protocol was immunoSEQ multiplex PCR, while the TCRdb copy is restricted to in-frame clones and leaves out a portion. That table is the source of V, J and clone size, and D and trimming were worked out from the DNA. The sample consists of roughly 150,000 clones, around 80% of them appearing once. This specimen comes from a study of blood T cell repertoires in COVID-19. Overall study context: Samples taken during acute and convalescent COVID-19 were collected in the United States, Italy and Spain. Sample material is recorded as cDNA or gDNA derived from T cells, B-cell-depleted T cells, or PBMCs.

The CDR3 totals 15 residues. Trimming took 8 bases from V and 5 from J; bases not matched to a gene: 11. The germline V gene encodes CDR1 MNHEY and CDR2 SVGAGI. The chain links TRBV6-5 to TRBJ2-7; 11 nucleotides line up with TRBD1. Input material: peripheral blood. The clonotype was recovered from a woman in her forties or fifties with acute or convalescent COVID-19. The CDR3 region is CASYYPGQGDHEQYF. CDR3 DNA sequence: TGTGCCAGCTATTATCCGGGACAGGGGGACCACGAGCAGTACTTC.